These 8 T cell receptor beta chains share one sample of origin, sequenced in a study of T cells after yellow fever vaccination. TCRdb re-called the 5' RACE reads with MiXCR, one entry per CDR3 protein. Found here are a few hundred thousand distinct CDR3 sequences, over 4% of them singletons; the top ten hold 20% to 25%. Source: PBMCs, taken 5 days after the yellow fever booster vaccination. These receptors were collected from a man aged 18 to 29 who received the YFV17D yellow fever vaccine.

This chain links TRBV7-3 with TRBJ1-5; D not certain. The V end lost 2 bases, the J end lost 0 bases, and 8 bases lay between the germline ends. CDR1 is SGHTA, CDR2 FQGTGA, per germline. This CDR3 has 15 amino acids. In DNA form, the CDR3 reads TGTGCCAGCAGCTTATGGGCAAATAGCAATCAGCCCCAGCATTTT. This encodes CASSLWANSNQPQHF.

The table lists this clonotype with many counts. The rearrangement links TRBV7-9 to TRBJ2-7, with TRBD2 as a possible D gene (6 bases). The V gene lost 1 base and the J gene lost 2 bases, with 12 bases spanning the gap. Germline V CDR1 and CDR2: SEHNR, FQNEAQ (reference sequence). The CDR3 has 15 amino acids. The CDR3 loop reads CASSLGASVTYEQYF. The DNA for the CDR3 is TGTGCCAGCAGCTTAGGGGCTAGCGTCACCTACGAGCAGTACTTC.

As to this clonotype: One end of the junction is discordant with germline, which a read error may explain. The chain uses TRBV6-1 and TRBJ1-1; D gene unclear. Germline loops: CDR1 MNHNS, CDR2 SASEGT. CDR3 length: 11 amino acids. The CDR3 DNA sequence: TGTGCCAGCAGTGAAGGGGTTTCAAGCCACTTT. It codes for CASSEGVSSHF.

There are a few counts of this clonotype. The chain has TRBV4-3 and TRBJ1-5, with D unresolved. Germline V gene sequence: CDR1 LGHNA, CDR2 YSLEER. The CDR3 consists of 16 residues. The V end lost 0 bases, the J end lost 4 bases, and 13 bases lay between the germline ends. CDR3 protein: CASSQDSHQRNQPQHF. The CDR3 DNA reads as TGCGCCAGCAGCCAAGATAGCCACCAGCGGAATCAGCCCCAGCATTTT.

This clonotype was seen only a few times. The rearrangement uses TRBV5-1 and TRBJ2-3; 10 bases align to TRBD1. The germline V gene has CDR1 SGHRS and CDR2 YFSETQ. V shed 4 bases and J 3 bases; nucleotides not matched to a gene: 8. The CDR3 has 16 residues. The CDR3: CASSLAWTGGTDTQYF. Written as DNA, the CDR3 is TGCGCCAGCAGCCTTGCCTGGACAGGGGGGACAGATACGCAGTATTTT.

In its sample, this clonotype was seen many times. V and J are TRBV7-9 and TRBJ1-4; weak D call: TRBD1 (5 bases). Germline CDR1 is SEHNR and CDR2 is FQNEAQ (reference sequence). V was cut by 7 bases and J by 8 bases, with 29 bases left in between. The CDR3 consists of 18 residues. CDR3: CASIRLSLDRAGGEKLFF. The DNA of the CDR3 is TGTGCCAGCATCCGCCTATCACTAGACAGAGCAGGAGGGGAAAAACTGTTTTTT.

This clonotype came up many times. The genes are TRBV12-3 or TRBV12-4 and TRBJ2-5; 9 positions match TRBD2. J gave up 2 bases and V 2 bases, and 9 bases lay outside the gene matches. This CDR3 contains 17 residues. CDR3 protein: CASSLYPSGDNQETQYF. CDR3 bases: TGTGCCAGCAGTTTATACCCTAGCGGGGACAATCAAGAGACCCAGTACTTC.

On this clonotype itself: Being one base from a much bigger clone, this may be a read error. The chain carries TRBV7-3 and TRBJ2-2, with D tentatively TRBD1 or TRBD2 (5 bases each). The germline V gene encodes CDR1 SGHTA and CDR2 FQGTGA. CDR3 length: 15 residues. CDR3 DNA sequence: TGTGCCAGCAGCTCCCCGTGGGGGAACACCGGGGAGCTGATTTTT. This encodes CASSSPWGNTGELIF.